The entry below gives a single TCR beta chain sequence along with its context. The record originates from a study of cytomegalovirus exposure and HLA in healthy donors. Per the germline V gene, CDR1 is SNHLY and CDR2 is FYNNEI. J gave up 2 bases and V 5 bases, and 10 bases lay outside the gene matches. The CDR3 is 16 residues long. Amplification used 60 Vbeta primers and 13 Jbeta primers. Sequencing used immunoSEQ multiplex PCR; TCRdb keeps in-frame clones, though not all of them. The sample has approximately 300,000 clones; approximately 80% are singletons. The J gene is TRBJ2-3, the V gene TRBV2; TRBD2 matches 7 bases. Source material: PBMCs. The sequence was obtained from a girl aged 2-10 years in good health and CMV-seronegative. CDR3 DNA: TGTGCCAGCAGTCCCTACGAGCGGGGCCTCACAGATACGCAGTATTTT. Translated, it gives CASSPYERGLTDTQYF.